Below, 21 T cell receptor beta chains from the same sample are listed, as sequenced in a study of blood T cells in healthy people across ages (dated by TCRdb to about 2015). Libraries were built with 5' RACE. The data were produced on an Illumina HiSeq 2500. The second PCR ran for about 6 to 11 cycles and used a J-beta primer mix along with a sample-barcoded 5' primer. TCRdb handled the public reads itself, with Q25 trimming in fastp and clone calling in MiXCR, and kept productive beta chains. Rows matching on CDR3 protein sequence are summarized as one entry with the most common DNA and genes. The table for this sample lists hundreds of thousands of distinct CDR3 sequences; 49% of them were counted only once. Roughly a third of the sample lies in the top ten. Sequenced sample: blood. The receptors originated from a woman in her fifties or sixties in good health.

The CDR3 DNA sequence: TGCAGTGCTAGAGCGGGAGGGGGGGCCCAGTACTTC. It codes for CSARAGGGAQYF. This rearrangement joins TRBV20-1 to TRBJ2-5; 8 bases are a match to TRBD2. This CDR3 contains 12 residues. J was trimmed by 9 bases and V by 1 base; bases with no gene match: 4. Germline V gene sequence: CDR1 DFQATT, CDR2 SNEGSKA (reference sequence).

This sequence joins TRBV7-8 and TRBJ1-1; D not certain. Germline CDR1 SGHVS, CDR2 FQNEAQ. V lost 7 bases and J lost 1, with 10 bases in between. The CDR3 runs to 13 residues. Here the CDR3 DNA reads TGTGCCAGCAACTATGCCGGGAACACTGAAGCTTTCTTT. This sequence encodes CASNYAGNTEAFF.

The chain employs TRBV9 and TRBJ1-1, with D uncertain. This CDR3 spans 15 amino acids. Trimming pared 0 bases from V and 3 bases from J, leaving 12 bases between. Germline V CDR1 and CDR2: SGDLS, YYNGEE. The chain's CDR3 is CASSVATTRDTEAFF. The DNA of the CDR3 is TGTGCCAGCAGCGTAGCTACGACCAGAGACACTGAAGCTTTCTTT.

Many counts were recorded for this clonotype. The chain couples TRBV21-1 to TRBJ2-7. TRBV21-1 is designated a pseudogene. The CDR3 sequence is 13 residues long. In nucleotides, the CDR3 is TGTGCCAGCAGCAAAGCGGGTTACCACGAGCAGTACTTC. Its protein is CASSKAGYHEQYF.

Concerning this clonotype: A much larger clone differs from this one at a single base, so this may be a read error. This chain links TRBV7-2 with TRBJ2-1; 8 bases are a match to TRBD2. This CDR3 has 15 amino acids. CDR1 SGHTA and CDR2 FQGNSA come from the germline V gene. The CDR3, as DNA: TGTGTCATACCTAGCGGGTCATCGACTTACAATGAGCAGTTCTTC. This codes for CVIPSGSSTYNEQFF.

The chain joins TRBV28 to TRBJ2-6; possibly TRBD2 for D (6 bases). This CDR3 has 16 residues. Trimming removed 9 bases at V and 0 bases at J, with 15 bases between. Looked up from germline, CDR1 is MDHEN and CDR2 is SYDVKM. Here the CDR3 reads CASLPGGRSGANVLTF. The CDR3 nucleotides are TGTGCCAGTCTCCCCGGAGGGCGCTCTGGGGCCAACGTCCTGACTTTC.

The rearrangement uses TRBV5-4 and TRBJ1-2, with 10 bases fitting TRBD1. The CDR3 loop spans 14 amino acids. The junction had 6 bases not matched to a gene; V was cut back by 4 bases and J by 6 bases. CDR1 and CDR2 from the germline V gene are SGHNT and YYREEE (reference sequence). CDR3 in DNA: TGTGCCAGCAGCGCTGGGGGACAGGGGAATGGCTACACCTTC. As protein: CASSAGGQGNGYTF.

This clonotype was seen a handful of times. The rearrangement joins TRBV29-1 to TRBJ2-7; 12 nucleotides agree with TRBD2. Per the germline V gene, CDR1 is SQVTM and CDR2 is ANQGSEA. This CDR3 comprises 14 residues. The trim removed 7 bases at V and 0 bases at J, leaving 4 bases unmatched. CDR3: CSAVTSGSSYEQYF. CDR3 DNA sequence: TGCAGCGCCGTGACTAGCGGGAGCTCCTACGAGCAGTACTTC.

The chain recombines TRBV7-9 with TRBJ2-7, with no clear D. V lost 1 base, J lost 2 bases, and 9 bases lay in between. Germline CDR1 SEHNR, CDR2 FQNEAQ (reference sequence). The CDR3 runs to 14 residues. CDR3 sequence: CASSLVARPYEQYF. The DNA for the CDR3 is TGTGCCAGCAGCTTAGTAGCACGTCCCTACGAGCAGTACTTC.

The chain links TRBV7-2 to TRBJ2-5; no reliable D call. The CDR3 consists of 13 residues. The germline CDR1 and CDR2 sequences are SGHTA and FQGNSA. The germline V and J ends were trimmed by 0 bases and 11 bases, with 13 bases remaining between them. The CDR3 region has the DNA TGTGCCAGCAGCTTAGCCAGGCACAATGAGCAGTACTTC. As protein: CASSLARHNEQYF.

The rearrangement joins TRBV20-1 to TRBJ2-3, with D tentatively TRBD1 or TRBD2 (5 bases each). This CDR3 is 14 amino acids long. Trimming cost V 0 bases and J 5 bases, with 12 bases left between them. CDR1 DFQATT and CDR2 SNEGSKA come from the germline V gene (reference sequence). CDR3 protein: CSARDEGTGDTQYF. The CDR3 DNA is TGCAGTGCTAGAGATGAAGGGACCGGAGATACGCAGTATTTT.

This clonotype was seen a few times. The V and J genes are TRBV5-1 and TRBJ1-5; weak D call: TRBD1 (5 bases). The CDR3 totals 16 residues. CDR1 is SGHRS and CDR2 is YFSETQ in the germline V gene. The V end lost 4 bases, the J end lost 3 bases, and 17 bases lay between the germline ends. CDR3 sequence (DNA): TGCGCCAGCAGCCCAGCCGGACATGACTTCAATCAGCCCCAGCATTTT. Its translation: CASSPAGHDFNQPQHF.

The table lists this clonotype with a few counts. The rearrangement joins TRBV29-1 to TRBJ2-1; D unclear. V lost 4 bases to trimming and J lost 7 bases, with 5 bases between them. The CDR3 totals 10 residues. Germline lookup yields CDR1 SQVTM and CDR2 ANQGSEA. The chain's CDR3 is CSVVGNEQFF. The CDR3 coding sequence is TGCAGCGTTGTGGGAAATGAGCAGTTCTTC.

This clonotype was counted only a few times. The J gene is TRBJ1-2, the V gene TRBV6-2 or TRBV6-3; 7 bases map to TRBD1. Trimming at V came to 3 bases and at J to 2 bases, leaving 3 bases not matched to a gene. Germline V gene data show CDR1 as MNHEY and CDR2 as SVGEGT. The CDR3 runs to 14 residues. CDR3 sequence: CASSYSGQNYGYTF. DNA of the CDR3: TGTGCCAGCAGTTATTCGGGACAGAACTATGGCTACACCTTC.

CDR3 bases: TGCAGTGCTATGGGACTAGCGGGAGGGAATGAGCAGTTCTTC. As protein: CSAMGLAGGNEQFF. The V and J genes are TRBV20-1 and TRBJ2-1; 16 bases fit TRBD2. Germline V gives CDR1 DFQATT, CDR2 SNEGSKA (reference sequence). The CDR3 length is 14 residues. With 4 bases clipped from V and 7 bases from J, the junction kept 1 base outside the gene matches.

This clonotype occurred a few times. The chain links TRBV20-1 to TRBJ2-3; a possible D gene is TRBD1 (5 bases). Germline assignment: CDR1 DFQATT and CDR2 SNEGSKA (reference sequence). This CDR3 region has 16 residues. The V and J ends lost 1 base and 4 bases respectively, with 18 bases between them. This CDR3 reads CSARVSRQGPADTQYF. In DNA form, the CDR3 reads TGCAGTGCTAGAGTCAGCCGGCAGGGCCCTGCAGATACGCAGTATTTT.

As to this clonotype: One end of the junction is discordant with germline, which a read error may explain. The chain uses TRBV11-2 and TRBJ2-5, with 8 positions matching TRBD1. Looked up from germline, CDR1 is SGHAT and CDR2 is FQNNGV. The CDR3 extends over 15 amino acids. CDR3 loop: CTSSYRQGRQETQYF. CDR3 DNA sequence: TGTACCAGCAGCTACAGACAGGGGCGCCAAGAGACCCAGTACTTC.

This clonotype was observed many times. The chain uses TRBV25-1 and TRBJ2-1; TRBD2 is a possible D gene (5 bases). Germline CDR1 is MGHDK and CDR2 is SYGVNS. The V and J ends lost 2 bases and 8 bases respectively, with 13 bases between them. This CDR3 spans 14 amino acids. This chain's CDR3 is CASSERAWEHEQFF. As DNA, the CDR3 is TGTGCCAGCAGTGAACGGGCTTGGGAGCATGAGCAGTTCTTC.

The chain couples TRBV7-2 to TRBJ2-5; D is possibly TRBD2 (6 bases). The J call is in doubt because the DNA end fits TRBJ2-7 better. The CDR3 length is 15 residues. The germline V gene has CDR1 SGHTA and CDR2 FQGNSA. In DNA form, the CDR3 reads TGTGCCAGCAGCTTAGAATGGGCTAGCGTCTACGAGCAGTACTTC. Translated: CASSLEWASVYEQYF.

V usage is TRBV7-9 and J usage is TRBJ2-7, with D perhaps matching TRBD1 (5 bases). The CDR3 has 18 residues. Trimming shortened V by 5 bases and J by 1 base, and 24 bases separated the two germline ends. The germline CDR1 and CDR2 sequences are SEHNR and FQNEAQ (reference sequence). CDR3 protein: CASSIPQDTPAFSYEQYF. The DNA of the CDR3 is TGTGCCAGCAGCATCCCCCAGGACACTCCGGCCTTTTCCTACGAGCAGTACTTC.

The rearrangement joins TRBV12-3 or TRBV12-4 to TRBJ2-5; 7 bases fit TRBD2. J was trimmed by 11 bases and V by 9 bases; bases with no gene match: 24. The CDR3 is made up of 16 amino acids. The CDR3 DNA is TGTGCCAGTAGGGATACGGGCGGGAGAAGGTACAATGAGCAGTACTTC. Its translation is CASRDTGGRRYNEQYF.